The 20 T cell receptor beta chains reported below all come from one sample, sequenced in a study of blood T cell repertoires in COVID-19. Sequencing used immunoSEQ multiplex PCR; TCRdb keeps in-frame clones, though not all of them. This sample has over 150,000 clones, with around 80% found just once. Sequencing was carried out using peripheral blood. The receptors shown here come from a woman aged 40 to 50 with COVID-19, enrolled during active disease.

The gene calls are TRBV5-1 and TRBJ2-5, with TRBD1 matching 9 bases. There are 15 residues in the CDR3. Germline V gives CDR1 SGHRS, CDR2 YFSETQ. V lost 0 bases to trimming and J lost 2 bases; unmatched junction nucleotides: 2. CDR3 nucleotide sequence: TGCGCCAGCAGCTTGGTGGGACAGGGACAAGAGACCCAGTACTTC. Protein: CASSLVGQGQETQYF.

This clone was detected only once. This sequence joins TRBV10-3 and TRBJ2-7; TRBD2 matches 13 bases. Germline assignment: CDR1 ENHRY and CDR2 SYGVKD. This CDR3 spans 18 amino acids. With 11 bases clipped from V and 4 bases from J, the junction kept 20 bases outside the gene matches. CDR3 residues: CAASGEGTSGRAEYEQYF. In nucleotides, the CDR3 is TGTGCCGCGTCGGGCGAGGGAACTAGCGGGAGGGCCGAATACGAGCAGTACTTC.

J is TRBJ1-3 and V is TRBV6-5; D unclear. The length of the CDR3 is 13 residues. Trimming pared 8 bases from V and 3 bases from J, leaving 11 bases between. Germline V lookup: CDR1 MNHEY, CDR2 SVGAGI. CDR3 loop: CASLATVGNTIYF. The CDR3 DNA reads as TGTGCCAGCCTTGCTACAGTTGGAAACACCATATATTTT.

The rearrangement links TRBV12-3 or TRBV12-4 to TRBJ1-2; 8 nucleotides align to TRBD1. The length of the CDR3 is 13 residues. The V segment lost 7 bases and the J segment 4 bases; nucleotides outside the gene matches: 5. The CDR3 sequence: CASIFRGLYGYTF. The CDR3 DNA reads as TGTGCCAGCATTTTCAGGGGGCTCTATGGCTACACCTTC.

V is TRBV7-9 and J is TRBJ2-7; D possibly corresponds to TRBD2 (6 bases). Germline CDR1 and CDR2: SEHNR and FQNEAQ (reference sequence). V lost 2 bases and J lost 4, with 12 bases in between. The CDR3 runs to 14 residues. The CDR3 DNA is TGTGCCAGCAGCTTATCTACTAGCAGATACGAGCAGTACTTC. It yields the protein CASSLSTSRYEQYF.

This chain uses TRBV6-5 with TRBJ1-6, with D uncertain. Germline V lookup: CDR1 MNHEY, CDR2 SVGAGI. The CDR3 extends over 14 amino acids. Trimming shortened V by 7 bases and J by 3 bases, and 10 bases separated the two germline ends. Here the CDR3 reads CASTRHSYNSPLHF. The CDR3 DNA reads TGTGCCAGCACGCGCCACAGCTATAATTCACCCCTCCACTTT.

This clone was observed a single time. Other DNA sequences in the same sample also yield this CDR3. The rearrangement joins TRBV5-4 to TRBJ2-3; 9 bases line up with TRBD2. Unmatched junction bases numbered 3, after V lost 4 bases and J lost 0 bases. This CDR3 region has 15 residues. Germline assignment: CDR1 SGHNT and CDR2 YYREEE (reference sequence). CDR3 amino acids: CASSRSGGSTDTQYF. DNA of the CDR3: TGTGCCAGCAGCCGTAGCGGGGGCAGCACAGATACGCAGTATTTT.

The chain employs TRBV5-1 and TRBJ2-1, with 10 bases lining up with TRBD2. Germline CDR1 and CDR2: SGHRS and YFSETQ. The J segment lost 10 bases and the V segment lost 5 bases, leaving 15 bases of the junction unmatched. The CDR3 consists of 16 residues. CDR3 region: CASSSTTSGSAGEQFF. For the CDR3, the DNA is TGCGCCAGCAGTTCAACGACTAGCGGGTCCGCGGGGGAGCAGTTCTTC.

This clone has a single count. The J gene is TRBJ1-1, the V gene TRBV7-9; a possible D gene is TRBD1 (5 bases). Trimming pared 6 bases from V and 1 base from J, leaving 24 bases between. Looked up from germline, CDR1 is SEHNR and CDR2 is FQNEAQ (reference sequence). CDR3 length: 18 residues. DNA of the CDR3: TGTGCCAGCAGACCGGGTCAGGGCGTAAGCCTCCAGAACACTGAAGCTTTCTTT. This gives the protein CASRPGQGVSLQNTEAFF.

The chain combines TRBV15 with TRBJ1-5; possibly TRBD1 for D (5 bases). CDR3 length: 15 amino acids. CDR1 is LNHNV, CDR2 YYDKDF, per germline (reference sequence). V shed 0 bases and J shed 6 bases, with 12 bases lying between them. The CDR3 reads CATSRDRQGGQPQHF. The CDR3 nucleotides read TGTGCCACCAGCAGAGATCGGCAGGGCGGTCAGCCCCAGCATTTT.

The chain joins TRBV7-9 to TRBJ2-7, with 16 bases that match TRBD2. V lost 4 bases, J lost 7 bases, and 13 bases stayed unmatched. This CDR3 spans 18 amino acids. Germline CDR1 and CDR2: SEHNR and FQNEAQ (reference sequence). CDR3 nucleotide sequence: TGTGCCAGCAGCTCGGACGAGGGACTAGCGGGGGGGCCGCGTGAGCAGTACTTC. Translated, it gives CASSSDEGLAGGPREQYF.

The table lists this clone with a count of one. The J gene is TRBJ1-1, the V gene TRBV19; a weak D match, TRBD1 (6 bases). Germline lookup yields CDR1 LNHDA and CDR2 SQIVND (reference sequence). The CDR3 spans 12 residues. The ends were cut back, 5 bases at V and 6 bases at J, with 10 bases in the middle. The CDR3 sequence is CASSARQAEAFF. The CDR3 DNA follows: TGTGCCAGTAGTGCGCGACAGGCTGAAGCTTTCTTT.

The rearrangement uses TRBV7-2 and TRBJ2-1; D is possibly TRBD2 (6 bases). V was cut by 4 bases and J by 6 bases, with 13 bases left in between. The CDR3 contains 14 residues. The germline V gene encodes CDR1 SGHTA and CDR2 FQGNSA. The CDR3 sequence is CASSWSHGSNEQFF. The CDR3, as DNA: TGTGCCAGCAGCTGGTCCCACGGGAGCAATGAGCAGTTCTTC.

The chain couples TRBV4-1 to TRBJ1-1; D may be TRBD1 (5 bases). Germline CDR1 reads MGHRA; CDR2 reads YSYEKL. This CDR3 is built from 13 residues. Trimming took 4 bases from V and 6 from J, leaving 12 bases between them. CDR3 nucleotides: TGCGCCAGCAGCCCATCGGGGGTACCTGAAGCTTTCTTT. It codes for CASSPSGVPEAFF.

The chain links TRBV29-1 to TRBJ2-1; 11 nucleotides line up with TRBD2. Germline-derived CDR1 and CDR2 are SQVTM and ANQGSEA. J was trimmed by 0 bases and V by 3 bases; bases with no gene match: 7. This CDR3 is 17 amino acids long. The CDR3 DNA sequence: TGCAGCGTTGATCGAACTAGCGGGAGTTTCTCCTACAATGAGCAGTTCTTC. Amino acid sequence: CSVDRTSGSFSYNEQFF.

This clone was seen a few times. This chain joins TRBV7-8 and TRBJ2-7, with D possibly being TRBD1 (6 bases). The CDR3 is 14 residues long. In germline, CDR1 is SGHVS, CDR2 FQNEAQ. With 5 bases removed from V and 5 bases from J, the gap between germline ends came to 16 bases. DNA for the CDR3: TGTGCCAGCAGCCAGGGGCAGGGCTGGGACGAGCAGTACTTC. Its protein product is CASSQGQGWDEQYF.

The chain is built from TRBV5-1 and TRBJ2-7; the match to TRBD2 covers 8 bases. Germline assignment: CDR1 SGHRS and CDR2 YFSETQ. The CDR3 spans 15 residues. J was trimmed by 0 bases and V by 4 bases; bases with no gene match: 6. Here the CDR3 DNA reads TGCGCCAGCAGCCCCCAGCGGGAGAGCTCCTACGAGCAGTACTTC. It specifies CASSPQRESSYEQYF.

The CDR3 DNA follows: TGTGCCAGCAGCTACCCATCCCGCGGGAACTATGGCTACACCTTC. Its translation: CASSYPSRGNYGYTF. The chain links TRBV11-2 to TRBJ1-2; D remains ambiguous. Per the germline V gene, CDR1 is SGHAT and CDR2 is FQNNGV. The CDR3 is made up of 15 amino acids. The V and J ends lost 4 bases and 2 bases respectively, with 14 bases between them. Combining the CDR3 with reference TRBV11-2 and TRBJ1-2 gives the whole variable domain EAGVAQSPRYKIIEKRQSVAFWCNPISGHATLYWYQQILGQGPKLLIQFQNNGVVDDSQLPKDRFSAERLKGVDSTLKIQPAKLEDSAVYLCASSYPSRGNYGYTFGSGTRLTVV.

This sequence joins TRBV6-5 and TRBJ2-7, with D unresolved. The CDR3 contains 10 residues. The V gene lost 7 bases and the J gene lost 5 bases, with 6 bases spanning the gap. CDR1 is MNHEY, CDR2 SVGAGI, per germline. The CDR3 spells CASKFNEQYF. CDR3 in DNA: TGTGCCAGCAAATTCAACGAGCAGTACTTC.

This chain connects TRBV5-1 to TRBJ2-1; 12 bases are a match to TRBD2. Germline CDR1 and CDR2: SGHRS and YFSETQ. The CDR3 has 15 residues. V trimming: 0 bases; J trimming: 10 bases; junction bases outside the gene matches: 5. The CDR3 sequence is CASSLVTSGRTEQFF. DNA of the CDR3: TGCGCCAGCAGCTTGGTGACTAGCGGGAGAACGGAGCAGTTCTTC. The variable domain in full, with the rest retrieved from reference TRBV5-1 and TRBJ2-1, is KAGVTQTPRYLIKTRGQQVTLSCSPISGHRSVSWYQQTPGQGLQFLFEYFSETQRNKGNFPGRFSGRQFSNSRSEMNVSTLELGDSALYLCASSLVTSGRTEQFFGPGTRLTVL.